Listed here are 7 T cell receptor beta chains from one sample, sequenced in a study of post-analysis software for immune sequencing data. General study points: A handful of TRBV segments appeared more often in patients than in controls, and TRBV5-6, TRBV5-1 and TRBV20-1 were among these.

Their target antigens are unknown. Included in the TCR beta cDNA libraries were unique molecular identifiers. TCRdb passed the PCR reads through MiXCR, listing each CDR3 protein once. The repertoire holds fewer than 850,000 distinct CDR3 sequences, with under 60% as singletons. The sequenced sample consisted of blood. The receptors shown here come from a girl aged 10 to 17 with multiple sclerosis.

The rearrangement uses TRBV27 and TRBJ2-3; the match to TRBD2 covers 9 bases. With V trimmed by 6 bases and J by 0 bases, 13 bases remained unmatched. The germline gives CDR1 MNHEY, CDR2 SMNVEV (reference sequence). There are 18 residues in the CDR3. This CDR3 reads CASSAMIGTSGSTDTQYF. In DNA form, the CDR3 reads TGTGCCAGCAGCGCAATGATTGGTACTAGCGGGAGCACAGATACGCAGTATTTT.

The chain links TRBV7-9 to TRBJ2-1; no definite D call. Between the trimmed V and J ends, which lost 4 bases and 8 bases, there was a span of 9 bases. The CDR3 loop spans 12 amino acids. The germline CDR1 and CDR2 sequences are SEHNR and FQNEAQ (reference sequence). The CDR3 reads CASSSPDDEQFF. The CDR3 DNA reads as TGTGCCAGCAGCTCGCCCGATGATGAGCAGTTCTTC.

This rearrangement joins TRBV7-9 to TRBJ2-1, with D perhaps TRBD1 or TRBD2 (5 bases each). V lost 2 bases and J 5 bases, leaving 19 bases between the germline ends. Germline V gives CDR1 SEHNR, CDR2 FQNEAQ (reference sequence). This CDR3 spans 17 amino acids. The CDR3 DNA is TGTGCCAGCAGCTTACGGTACGGGGACCCAGGAGACAATGAGCAGTTCTTC. Amino acids: CASSLRYGDPGDNEQFF.

This clonotype has just a few counts. V usage is TRBV4-1 and J usage is TRBJ2-5; no clear D. V lost 0 bases, J lost 4 bases, and 9 bases lay in between. Per the germline V gene, CDR1 is MGHRA and CDR2 is YSYEKL. The CDR3 has 14 residues. The CDR3 DNA reads as TGCGCCAGCAGCCAAGATCAGCAGGTAGAGACCCAGTACTTC. This codes for CASSQDQQVETQYF.

This clonotype came up a few times. The junction departs from germline at one end; a sequencing error may be responsible. This rearrangement joins TRBV5-1 to TRBJ2-6; no definite D call. Germline assignment: CDR1 SGHRS and CDR2 YFSETQ. CDR3 length: 16 residues. CDR3 residues: CANSRTPLSGANVLTF. The CDR3 DNA is TGCGCCAACAGCCGCACGCCCCTCTCTGGGGCCAACGTCCTGACTTTC.

This chain joins TRBV7-9 and TRBJ2-5, with D maybe TRBD2 (5 bases). Per the germline V gene, CDR1 is SEHNR and CDR2 is FQNEAQ (reference sequence). V gave up 2 bases and J gave up 5 bases, with 9 bases separating them. This CDR3 spans 13 amino acids. CDR3 amino acids: CASSLTSLETQYF. The CDR3 DNA reads as TGTGCCAGCAGCTTAACTAGTTTGGAGACCCAGTACTTC.

V gene TRBV9 combines with J gene TRBJ2-7; D unclear. The length of the CDR3 is 13 residues. Germline V gene data show CDR1 as SGDLS and CDR2 as YYNGEE. The germline V and J ends were trimmed by 0 bases and 3 bases, with 7 bases remaining between them. The CDR3 here is CASSVDADYEQYF. The CDR3, as DNA: TGTGCCAGCAGCGTAGATGCCGACTACGAGCAGTACTTC.